Following are 17 T cell receptor beta chains from one sample sequenced in a study of cytomegalovirus exposure and HLA in healthy donors. The PCR employed 60 Vbeta primers together with 13 Jbeta primers. The protocol was immunoSEQ multiplex PCR, while the TCRdb copy is restricted to in-frame clones and leaves out a portion. The data contain fewer than 200,000 clones, 73% of them singletons. The specimen sequenced was PBMCs. Receptor source: a woman aged 18-29 years in good health and CMV-seropositive.

The chain has TRBV5-5 and TRBJ1-4; the D gene is possibly TRBD1 (5 bases). CDR3 length equals 14 residues. The germline CDR1 and CDR2 sequences are SGHKS and YYEKEE (reference sequence). V was clipped by 4 bases and J by 8 bases, with 15 bases between them. CDR3 nucleotide sequence: TGTGCCAGCAGCGGGGGACTCACTGGGGAAAAACTGTTTTTT. This codes for CASSGGLTGEKLFF. The full variable domain, completed using reference TRBV5-5 and TRBJ1-4, is DAGVTQSPTHLIKTRGQQVTLRCSPISGHKSVSWYQQVLGQGPQFIFQYYEKEERGRGNFPDRFSARQFPNYSSELNVNALLLGDSALYLCASSGGLTGEKLFFGSGTQLSVL.

In its sample, this clone was seen a few times. This chain connects TRBV10-3 to TRBJ1-2; maybe TRBD1 (5 bases). V dropped 6 bases and J dropped 3 bases, with 11 bases sitting between them. The CDR3 runs to 13 residues. Per the germline V gene, CDR1 is ENHRY and CDR2 is SYGVKD. CDR3 sequence reads: CAISVTGDYGYTF. The CDR3 nucleotides read TGTGCCATCAGCGTTACGGGGGACTATGGCTACACCTTC.

The chain combines TRBV19 with TRBJ2-1; TRBD1 might be the D (6 bases). The V end was cut by 1 base, the J end by 5 bases, with 12 bases between. Germline CDR1 LNHDA, CDR2 SQIVND (reference sequence). This CDR3 region has 15 residues. The DNA for the CDR3 is TGTGCCAGTAGTATAGGTTGGGACACGCACAATGAGCAGTTCTTC. Protein product: CASSIGWDTHNEQFF.

The chain is built from TRBV7-8 and TRBJ1-3; 7 bases agree with TRBD1. Germline assignment: CDR1 SGHVS and CDR2 FQNEAQ. V lost 5 bases and J lost 1; bases outside the gene matches: 11. This CDR3 has 17 amino acids. In nucleotides, the CDR3 is TGTGCCAGCAGCCGAACAGGGGCAGGGGTTTCTGGAAACACCATATATTTT. Its translation is CASSRTGAGVSGNTIYF. Full variable domain (outside the CDR3, taken from reference TRBV7-8 and TRBJ1-3): GAGVSQSPRYKVAKRGQDVALRCDPISGHVSLFWYQQALGQGPEFLTYFQNEAQLDKSGLPSDRFFAERPEGSVSTLKIQRTQQEDSAVYLCASSRTGAGVSGNTIYFGEGSWLTVV.

V usage is TRBV6-6 and J usage is TRBJ1-3, with D possibly being TRBD1 (6 bases). V was trimmed by 0 bases and J by 3 bases, leaving 12 bases between them. The germline V gene encodes CDR1 MNHNY and CDR2 SVGAGI (reference sequence). The CDR3 runs 16 residues. The CDR3 reads CASSYSRQGSGNTIYF. The CDR3 nucleotides are TGTGCCAGCAGTTACTCGAGGCAGGGGAGTGGAAACACCATATATTTT.

The chain employs TRBV7-6 and TRBJ1-4; no clear D. V gave up 5 bases and J gave up 2 bases, with 9 bases separating them. Germline V gene sequence: CDR1 SGHVS, CDR2 FNYEAQ. The CDR3 has 14 amino acids. The CDR3 is CASSPKPTNEKLFF. In DNA, the CDR3 is TGTGCCAGCAGCCCGAAGCCGACTAATGAAAAACTGTTTTTT.

The rearrangement uses TRBV6-6 and TRBJ2-7, with a weak D call TRBD2 (5 bases). The germline V and J ends were trimmed by 2 bases and 0 bases, with 14 bases remaining between them. This CDR3 is built from 16 residues. CDR1 MNHNY and CDR2 SVGAGI come from the germline V gene (reference sequence). CDR3: CASSYPRGPSSYEQYF. The DNA of the CDR3 is TGTGCCAGCAGTTACCCGAGAGGGCCGAGCTCCTACGAGCAGTACTTC.

This chain's CDR3 is CASSHAGTGDYEQYF. The CDR3 DNA reads TGTGCCAGCAGCCACGCCGGGACAGGGGACTACGAGCAGTACTTC. The V call is TRBV27, the J call TRBJ2-7; TRBD1 matches 10 bases. Germline V gene sequence: CDR1 MNHEY, CDR2 SMNVEV (reference sequence). Trimming cost V 6 bases and J 3 bases; bases outside gene matches: 8. The CDR3 is 15 amino acids.

The rearrangement links TRBV30 to TRBJ1-4; D not resolved. Looked up from germline, CDR1 is GTSNPN and CDR2 is SVGIG (reference sequence). The CDR3 sequence is 16 residues long. Trimming left V 0 bases short and J 7 bases short, with 18 bases between. In DNA form, the CDR3 reads TGTGCCTGGAGTGTCAAAGGTGCAACCCGGGGTGAAAAACTGTTTTTT. Encoded protein: CAWSVKGATRGEKLFF.

V usage is TRBV9 and J usage is TRBJ2-5, with D perhaps matching TRBD1 (5 bases). The CDR3 has 16 residues. CDR1 is SGDLS, CDR2 YYNGEE, per germline. With 0 bases removed from V and 1 base from J, the gap between germline ends came to 13 bases. CDR3 protein: CASSVDSGLPQETQYF. The CDR3 region has the DNA TGTGCCAGCAGCGTAGACTCAGGGCTCCCCCAAGAGACCCAGTACTTC.

A word on this clone: Its ends do not fully match the called genes, so a read error is possible. The chain joins TRBV25-1 to TRBJ1-2, with TRBD1 matching over 7 bases. CDR3 length: 14 amino acids. The germline gives CDR1 MGHDK, CDR2 SYGVNS. The CDR3 bases are TGTGCCAACAGTCTAGGGGGCGTTAACTATGGCTACACCTTC. Translation: CANSLGGVNYGYTF.

This clone appeared once. The J gene is TRBJ2-3, the V gene TRBV2; D remains ambiguous. CDR3 length equals 14 residues. Per the germline V gene, CDR1 is SNHLY and CDR2 is FYNNEI. The V gene lost 1 base and the J gene lost 2 bases, with 7 bases spanning the gap. This chain's CDR3 is CASSEGPDTDTQYF. The DNA of the CDR3 is TGTGCCAGCAGTGAAGGGCCCGACACAGATACGCAGTATTTT. The variable domain in full, with the rest retrieved from reference TRBV2 and TRBJ2-3, is EPEVTQTPSHQVTQMGQEVILRCVPISNHLYFYWYRQILGQKVEFLVSFYNNEISEKSEIFDDQFSVERPDGSNFTLKIRSTKLEDSAMYFCASSEGPDTDTQYFGPGTRLTVL.

V usage is TRBV7-8 and J usage is TRBJ1-4; unclear D gene. Trimming took off 5 bases at V and 3 bases at J, with 19 bases between the two ends. The CDR3 sequence is 17 residues long. Germline lookup yields CDR1 SGHVS and CDR2 FQNEAQ. The CDR3 sequence: CASSRKSGKPANEKLFF. As DNA, the CDR3 is TGTGCCAGCAGCCGAAAGAGCGGGAAGCCGGCTAATGAAAAACTGTTTTTT.

In its sample, this clone was seen once. This chain joins TRBV11-2 and TRBJ1-1; D might be TRBD1 (6 bases). The germline CDR1 and CDR2 sequences are SGHAT and FQNNGV. The CDR3 is 16 amino acids. V was pared by 3 bases and J by 1 base, with 15 bases between. The chain's CDR3 is CASSFPQTGTNTEAFF. The CDR3 region has the DNA TGTGCCAGCAGCTTCCCCCAGACAGGAACGAACACTGAAGCTTTCTTT.

The chain is built from TRBV11-2 and TRBJ1-1; D unclear. The germline CDR1 and CDR2 sequences are SGHAT and FQNNGV. Trimming pared 6 bases from V and 3 bases from J, leaving 17 bases between. The CDR3 covers 15 residues. This CDR3 is CASRKPLYTDTEAFF. CDR3 DNA: TGTGCCAGCAGAAAACCACTGTATACAGACACTGAAGCTTTCTTT.

V usage is TRBV28 and J usage is TRBJ1-2, with 8 bases lining up with TRBD1. Germline V CDR1 and CDR2: MDHEN, SYDVKM. This CDR3 spans 15 amino acids. After removal of 4 bases from V and 8 bases from J, the junction contained 12 bases not matched to a gene. CDR3 sequence reads: CASSSPDRGNRGYTF. As DNA, the CDR3 is TGTGCCAGCAGTTCGCCTGACAGGGGAAATCGCGGCTACACCTTC.

The V gene is TRBV10-1, the J gene TRBJ2-3, with 15 bases fitting TRBD2. Germline V gene lookup returns CDR1 WNHNN and CDR2 SYGVQD (reference sequence). CDR3 length: 20 amino acids. With 9 bases clipped from V and 2 bases from J, the junction kept 18 bases outside the gene matches. The CDR3 is CARDRGTSGGRSPVTDTQYF. As DNA, the CDR3 is TGCGCCAGGGACCGAGGGACTAGCGGGGGGCGTAGTCCTGTCACAGATACGCAGTATTTT.